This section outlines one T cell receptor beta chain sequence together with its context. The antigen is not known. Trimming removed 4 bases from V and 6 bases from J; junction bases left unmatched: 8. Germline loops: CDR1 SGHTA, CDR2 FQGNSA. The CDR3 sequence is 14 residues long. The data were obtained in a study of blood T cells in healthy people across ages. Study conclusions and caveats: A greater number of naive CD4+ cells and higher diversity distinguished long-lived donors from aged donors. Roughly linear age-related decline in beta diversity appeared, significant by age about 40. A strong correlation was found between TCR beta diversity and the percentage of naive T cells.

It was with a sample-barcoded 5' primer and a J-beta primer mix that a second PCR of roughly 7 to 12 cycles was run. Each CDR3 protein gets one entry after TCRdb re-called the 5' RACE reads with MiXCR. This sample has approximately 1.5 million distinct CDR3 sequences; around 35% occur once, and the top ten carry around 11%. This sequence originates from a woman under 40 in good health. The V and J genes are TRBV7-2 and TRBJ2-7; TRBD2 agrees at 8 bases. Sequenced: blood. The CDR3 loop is CASSCGGGRVEQYF. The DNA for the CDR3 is TGTGCCAGCAGCTGCGGCGGGGGGCGGGTCGAGCAGTACTTC. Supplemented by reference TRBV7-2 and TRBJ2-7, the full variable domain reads GAGVSQSPSNKVTEKGKDVELRCDPISGHTALYWYRQSLGQGLEFLIYFQGNSAPDKSGLPSDRFSAERTGGSVSTLTIQRTQQEDSAVYLCASSCGGGRVEQYFGPGTRLTVT.